The T cell receptor (beta chain) described here comes from a study of human T cells and chemical hapten exposure. One entry per CDR3 protein results from TCRdb running MiXCR on the RACE reads. The sample comprises roughly 81,000 distinct CDR3 sequences, approximately 9% of which are singletons, and 2% to 3% rests with the top ten. Germline V gene data show CDR1 as SQVTM and CDR2 as ANQGSEA. The CDR3 loop spans 14 amino acids. Trimming at V came to 6 bases and at J to 6 bases, leaving 7 bases not matched to a gene. The time point here: pre-sensitization, week 0. Specified treatment: therapeutic diphenylcyclopropenone sensitization with weekly scalp DPC. This clonotype was observed at least ten times.

This sample comprised whole blood, obtained in connection with sensitization to the hapten diphenylcyclopropenone (DPC). This chain joins TRBV29-1 and TRBJ2-1, with 11 bases matching TRBD2. The sequence was obtained from a man aged 35-49 years with alopecia areata. Some clones in this sample may be carry-over from other donors' samples. CDR3 in DNA: TGCAGCGTCATAGCGGGAGGGCCCCCCAATGAGCAGTTCTTC. Amino acids: CSVIAGGPPNEQFF.